The entry that follows covers one T cell receptor beta chain sequence. Its antigen remains unknown. This record comes from a study of PD-1 blockade in classical Hodgkin lymphoma. General study points: Patients with a complete response exhibited baseline diversity comparable to newly diagnosed patients.

Each and every patient relapsed after autologous stem cell transplantation, and patients got differing brentuximab vedotin exposure. The table came from immunoSEQ multiplex PCR; TCRdb's copy has only in-frame clones and leaves some out. This sample carries approximately 32,000 clones, roughly 82% of them seen once, and the ten largest clones take 30% to 35%. The sequences come from peripheral blood mononuclear cells (PBMCs), collected at baseline. The receptor comes from a human donor with classical Hodgkin lymphoma.

The CDR3 DNA sequence: TGCGCCAGCAGCGGCCGCCTGAGCGGGGGGGCCGAGGAGACCCAGTACTTC. Translated: CASSGRLSGGAEETQYF. This sequence joins TRBV5-1 and TRBJ2-5; the match to TRBD2 covers 10 bases. The CDR3 contains 17 residues. The V gene end was trimmed by 4 bases and the J gene end by 5 bases; junction bases not matched to a gene: 14. Germline V lookup: CDR1 SGHRS, CDR2 YFSETQ.